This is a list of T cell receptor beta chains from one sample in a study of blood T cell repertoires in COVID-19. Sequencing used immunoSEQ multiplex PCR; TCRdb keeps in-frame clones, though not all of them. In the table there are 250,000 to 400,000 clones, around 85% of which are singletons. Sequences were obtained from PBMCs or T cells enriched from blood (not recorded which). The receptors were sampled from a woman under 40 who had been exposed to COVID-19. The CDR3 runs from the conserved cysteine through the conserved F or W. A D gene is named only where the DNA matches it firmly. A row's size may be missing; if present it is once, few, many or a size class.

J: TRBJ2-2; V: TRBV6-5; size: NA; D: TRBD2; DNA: TGTGCCAGCAGTTACTCTAGCGGGGCCGGCCGGGAGCTGTTTTTT; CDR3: CASSYSSGAGRELFF
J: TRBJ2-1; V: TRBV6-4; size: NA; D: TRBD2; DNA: TGTGCCAGCAGCTCGACTAGCGGGAGCTACAATGAGCAGTTCTTC; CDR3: CASSSTSGSYNEQFF
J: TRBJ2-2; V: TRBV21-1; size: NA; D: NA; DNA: TGTGCCAGCAGCAAACGGGGGACAGGGGTCACTGGATCCGGGGAGCTGTTTTTT; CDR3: CASSKRGTGVTGSGELFF
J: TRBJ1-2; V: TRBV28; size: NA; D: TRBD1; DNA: TGTGCCAGCAGTTTACCCCAGACAGGGTGGTCTGGCTACACCTTC; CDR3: CASSLPQTGWSGYTF
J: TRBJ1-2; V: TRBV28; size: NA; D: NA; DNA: TGTGCCAGCAGTTTACTCTCAGGTGGTGGCTACACCTTC; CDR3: CASSLLSGGGYTF
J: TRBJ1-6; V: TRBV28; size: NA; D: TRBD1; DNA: TGTGCCAGCAGTCAGGGGGGTAGCTCCTATAATTCACCCCTCCACTTT; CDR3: CASSQGGSSYNSPLHF
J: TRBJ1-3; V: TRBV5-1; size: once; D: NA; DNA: TGCGCCAGCAGGTCGGTTAGCTCTGGAAACACCATATATTTT; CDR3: CASRSVSSGNTIYF
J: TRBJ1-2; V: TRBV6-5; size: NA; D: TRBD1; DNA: TGTGCCAGCAGTTACTCCAGGGGGCGCTTTGGTGGCTACACCTTC; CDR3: CASSYSRGRFGGYTF
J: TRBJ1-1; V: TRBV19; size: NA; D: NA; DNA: TGTGCCAGTAGTATGTTGCGGAACACTGAAGCTTTCTTT; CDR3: CASSMLRNTEAFF
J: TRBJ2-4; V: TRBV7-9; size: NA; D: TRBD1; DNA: TGTGCCAGCAGTCGGGACAGGGGGCTGGAAATTCAGTACTTC; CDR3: CASSRDRGLEIQYF
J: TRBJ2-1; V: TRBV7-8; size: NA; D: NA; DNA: TGTGCCAGCAGCCCGACTAGTTTTAACAATGAGCAGTTCTTC; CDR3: CASSPTSFNNEQFF
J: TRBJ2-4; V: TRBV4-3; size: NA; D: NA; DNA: TGCGCCAGCAGCCAAGAGGGCGGGCCACGGGATAACATTCAGTACTTC; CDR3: CASSQEGGPRDNIQYF
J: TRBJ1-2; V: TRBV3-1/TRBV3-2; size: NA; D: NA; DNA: TGTGCCAGCAGCCCTATCCAGAACAGGGATAGGAATGGCTACACCTTC; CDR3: CASSPIQNRDRNGYTF
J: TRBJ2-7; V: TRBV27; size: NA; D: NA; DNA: TGTGCCAGCAGGGACAGTCACTACGAGCAGTACTTC; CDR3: CASRDSHYEQYF
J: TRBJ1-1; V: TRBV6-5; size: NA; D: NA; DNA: TGTGCCAGCAGGCAGGGGCGCACTGAAGCTTTCTTT; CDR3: CASRQGRTEAFF
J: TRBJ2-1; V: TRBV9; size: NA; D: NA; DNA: TGTGCCAGCAGCGTAGGTAGGGGGAATAGGAATGAGCAGTTCTTC; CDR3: CASSVGRGNRNEQFF
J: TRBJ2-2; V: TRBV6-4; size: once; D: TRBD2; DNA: TGTGCCAGCAGTGCGCACCCAGCGGGGGGGCTTGGCACCGGGGAGCTGTTTTTT; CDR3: CASSAHPAGGLGTGELFF
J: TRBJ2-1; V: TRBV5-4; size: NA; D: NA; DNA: TGTGCCAGCAGCTTGGCCGGGACTCATAACAATGAGCAGTTCTTC; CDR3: CASSLAGTHNNEQFF
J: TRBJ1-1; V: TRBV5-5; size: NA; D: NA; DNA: TGTGCCAGCAGCGTAACAGCGAACACTGAAGCTTTCTTT; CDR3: CASSVTANTEAFF
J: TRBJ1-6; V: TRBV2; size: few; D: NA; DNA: TGTGCCAGCAGTGAAGCTAGTTCACCCCTCCACTTT; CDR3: CASSEASSPLHF
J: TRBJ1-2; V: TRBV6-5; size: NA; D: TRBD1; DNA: TGTGCCAGCAGTTCGCGAAGACAGGGGGCGGGCTACACCTTC; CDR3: CASSSRRQGAGYTF
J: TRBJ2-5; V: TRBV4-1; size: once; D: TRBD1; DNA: TGCGCCAGCAGTCCACCGGGACAGGGGTGGGAGACCCAGTACTTC; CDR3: CASSPPGQGWETQYF
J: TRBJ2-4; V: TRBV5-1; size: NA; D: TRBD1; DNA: TGCGCCAGCTCCGGACAGGGGGGAAACATTCAGTACTTC; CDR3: CASSGQGGNIQYF
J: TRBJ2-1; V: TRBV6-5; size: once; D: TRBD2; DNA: TGTGCCATTTCGAACTTGGGGGGGAACAATGAGCAGTTCTTC; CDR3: CAISNLGGNNEQFF
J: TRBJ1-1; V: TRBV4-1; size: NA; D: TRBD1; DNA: TGCGCCAGCAGCTTTCAGGGGGAGACTGAAGCTTTCTTT; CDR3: CASSFQGETEAFF
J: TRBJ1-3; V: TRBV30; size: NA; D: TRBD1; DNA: TGTGCCTGGAGTGTACCGGGGACAGGGGTAGGTGGAAACACCATATATTTT; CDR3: CAWSVPGTGVGGNTIYF
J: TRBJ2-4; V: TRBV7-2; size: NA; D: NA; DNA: TGTGCCAGCAGCTCGGGACAAATACAAAACATTCAGTACTTC; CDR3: CASSSGQIQNIQYF
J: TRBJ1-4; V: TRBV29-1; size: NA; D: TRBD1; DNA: TGCAGCGTTAGGAAGGGGGCGAGTGAAAAACTGTTTTTT; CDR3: CSVRKGASEKLFF
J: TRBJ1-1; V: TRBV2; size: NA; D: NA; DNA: TGTGCCGGAAGGCATTCGACTGGGAGCACTGAAGCTTTCTTT; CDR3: CAGRHSTGSTEAFF
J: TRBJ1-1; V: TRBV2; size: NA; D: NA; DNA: TGTGCCAACACTGAAACAGCGAACACTGAAGCTTTCTTT; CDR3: CANTETANTEAFF
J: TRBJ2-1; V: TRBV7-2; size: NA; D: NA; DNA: TGTGCCAGCAGCTTTCCTCCGGGAGACAATGAGCAGTTCTTC; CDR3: CASSFPPGDNEQFF
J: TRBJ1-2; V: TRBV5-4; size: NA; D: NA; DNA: TGTGCCAGCAGCTTGTTCGAGGGAAACAACTATGGCTACACCTTC; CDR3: CASSLFEGNNYGYTF
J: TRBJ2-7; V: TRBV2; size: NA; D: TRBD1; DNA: TGTGCCAGCCGCCAGACAGGGAACTCCTACGAGCAGTACTTC; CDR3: CASRQTGNSYEQYF
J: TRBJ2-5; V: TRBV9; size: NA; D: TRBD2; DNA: TGTGCCAGCAGCGTAGCGGCTAGCGGATTCCAAGAGACCCAGTACTTC; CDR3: CASSVAASGFQETQYF
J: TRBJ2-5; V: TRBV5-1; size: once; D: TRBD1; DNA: TGCGCCAGCAGCGAAGGACAGGGGAGAGGAGAGACCCAGTACTTC; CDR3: CASSEGQGRGETQYF
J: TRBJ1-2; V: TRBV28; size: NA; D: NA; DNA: TGTGCCAGCAGTTTCCAGGGGTATGGCTACACCTTC; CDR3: CASSFQGYGYTF
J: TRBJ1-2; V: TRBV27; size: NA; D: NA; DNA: TGTGCCAGCAGTTTATCGCTTCCTACAGGGTTCTATGGCTACACCTTC; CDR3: CASSLSLPTGFYGYTF
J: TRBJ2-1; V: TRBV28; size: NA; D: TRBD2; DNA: TGTGCCAGCAGTTTACTAGCGGGAGGTGGGAATGAGCAGTTCTTC; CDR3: CASSLLAGGGNEQFF
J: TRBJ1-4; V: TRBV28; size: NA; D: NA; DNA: TGTGCCAGCAGTTTCGGTCCAACTAATGAAAAACTGTTTTTT; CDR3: CASSFGPTNEKLFF
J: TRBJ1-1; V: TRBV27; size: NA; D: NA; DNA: TGTGCCAGCCACGGACTCATGAACACTGAAGCTTTCTTT; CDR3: CASHGLMNTEAFF
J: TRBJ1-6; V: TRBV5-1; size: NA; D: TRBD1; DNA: TGCGCCAGCAGACAGGACAGGGAAGGTTCACCCCTCCACTTT; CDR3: CASRQDREGSPLHF
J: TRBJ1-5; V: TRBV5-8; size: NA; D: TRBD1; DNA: TGTGCCAGCAGCTTGTGGGGGACAGGGGTAAGAGGAAGTCAGCCCCAGCATTTT; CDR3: CASSLWGTGVRGSQPQHF
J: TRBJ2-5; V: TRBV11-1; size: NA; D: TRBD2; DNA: TGTGCCAGCAGCTTGAATAGCGGGGGGGCCCGGGAGACCCAGTACTTC; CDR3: CASSLNSGGARETQYF